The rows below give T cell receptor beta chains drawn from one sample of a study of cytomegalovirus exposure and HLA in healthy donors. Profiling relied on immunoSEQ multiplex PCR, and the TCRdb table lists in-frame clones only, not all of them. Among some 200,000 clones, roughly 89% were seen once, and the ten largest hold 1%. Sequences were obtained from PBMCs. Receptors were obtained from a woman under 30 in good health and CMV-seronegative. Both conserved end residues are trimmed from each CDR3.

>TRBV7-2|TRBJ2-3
ASSKGGGRSYTQY
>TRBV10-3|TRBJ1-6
ATKGQGRDSPLH
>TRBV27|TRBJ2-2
ASRETSGGTGELF
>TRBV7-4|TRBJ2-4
ASRYPREDTAKNIQY
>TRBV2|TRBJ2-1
ASGLNIYNEQF
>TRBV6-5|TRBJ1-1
ASSYSPSVNTEAF
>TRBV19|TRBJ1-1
ASGAFLNTEAF
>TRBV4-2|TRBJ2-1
ASRTSGYNEQF
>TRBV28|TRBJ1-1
ATPGDSPGDGSGAF
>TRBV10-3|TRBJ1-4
ATQGAANEKLF
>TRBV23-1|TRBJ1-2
ASSLLRDRGQVGYT
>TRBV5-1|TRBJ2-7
ASSLGPAVYEQY
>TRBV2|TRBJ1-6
AILNRGNNSPLH
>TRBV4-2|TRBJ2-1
ASSQDFLGTLNNEQF
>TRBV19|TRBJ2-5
ASSISPQRQETQY
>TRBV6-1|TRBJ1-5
ASSERYSNQPQH
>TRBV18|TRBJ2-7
ASSPIIQYAAYEQY
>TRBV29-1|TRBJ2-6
SVAGRSGANVLT
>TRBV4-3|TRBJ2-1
ASSRLLAGGPNEQF
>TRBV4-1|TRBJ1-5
ASSQGDRVNQPQH
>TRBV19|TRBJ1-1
ASIGAARGRSEAF
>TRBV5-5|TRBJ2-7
ASSLVLSGSYEQY
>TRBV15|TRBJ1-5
ATSREPTGGFQPQH
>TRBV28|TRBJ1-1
ASDSAGSVTEAF
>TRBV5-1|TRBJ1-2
ASSFPGQGNSYT
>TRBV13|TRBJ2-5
ASSLGAGIGETQY
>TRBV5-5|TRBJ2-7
ASSTLPGHLRYEQY
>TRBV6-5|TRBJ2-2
ASRSLGGTGELF
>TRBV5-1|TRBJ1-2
ASGGQGAHYGYT
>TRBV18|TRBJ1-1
ASSPAPLQGAEAF
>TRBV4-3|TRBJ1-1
ASSRRWDNTVTEAF
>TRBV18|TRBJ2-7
ASSPASQGTSYEQY
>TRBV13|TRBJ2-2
ASSHGGTGPTGELF
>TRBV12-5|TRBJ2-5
ASGPSPLDRWLETQY
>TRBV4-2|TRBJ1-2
ASSQVAKTTNYGYT
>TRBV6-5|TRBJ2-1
ASSYPGGVYNEQF
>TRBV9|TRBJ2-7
ASSVATGDDEQY
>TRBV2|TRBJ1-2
ASSPQGIPNYGYT
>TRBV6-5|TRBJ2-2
ASSYWPVTGELF
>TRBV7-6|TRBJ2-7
ASSLEEGAVSYEQY
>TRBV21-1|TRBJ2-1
ASSKGTSGYNEQF